The 30 T cell receptor beta chains below all came from one sample that was sequenced in a study of blood T cell repertoires in COVID-19. Assay: immunoSEQ multiplex PCR; the TCRdb copy retains only in-frame clones and omits some. The repertoire holds roughly 240,000 clones, with 86% as singletons. Source material: peripheral blood. The receptors shown here come from a woman aged 55 to 70 who had recovered from COVID-19.

This chain uses TRBV6-6 with TRBJ1-4; D unresolved. Germline V lookup: CDR1 MNHNY, CDR2 SVGAGI (reference sequence). Between the trimmed V and J ends, which lost 0 bases and 5 bases, there was a span of 13 bases. The CDR3 runs 16 residues. Here the CDR3 reads CASSYSSAGINEKLFF. The CDR3 nucleotides are TGTGCCAGCAGTTACTCGTCGGCAGGTATAAATGAAAAACTGTTTTTT.

The rearrangement uses TRBV9 and TRBJ2-2; 7 bases fit TRBD1. CDR3 length: 16 amino acids. The V gene's germline CDR1 is SGDLS and CDR2 YYNGEE. With 4 bases clipped from V and 0 bases from J, the junction kept 6 bases outside the gene matches. CDR3 DNA sequence: TGTGCCAGCAGCCCCCGGGACAGCCCGAACACCGGGGAGCTGTTTTTT. Translation gives CASSPRDSPNTGELFF.

CDR3 sequence: CASSLALLQGATNEKLFF. The CDR3 DNA reads TGTGCCAGCAGCTTAGCGCTTCTCCAGGGGGCAACTAATGAAAAACTGTTTTTT. The V and J genes are TRBV7-6 and TRBJ1-4; 7 nucleotides agree with TRBD1. The CDR3 covers 18 residues. The V and J ends lost 0 bases and 0 bases, in that order; junction bases with no gene match: 7. Per the germline V gene, CDR1 is SGHVS and CDR2 is FNYEAQ.

The chain has TRBV27 and TRBJ2-7; 7 nucleotides agree with TRBD2. Germline CDR1 reads MNHEY; CDR2 reads SMNVEV (reference sequence). CDR3 length: 14 amino acids. V trimming: 0 bases; J trimming: 3 bases; junction bases outside the gene matches: 2. This CDR3 is CASSLSGLFYEQYF. In DNA, the CDR3 is TGTGCCAGCAGTTTATCGGGACTATTCTACGAGCAGTACTTC.

This clone has more than one count but fewer than ten. The gene calls are TRBV4-1 and TRBJ2-7; D is perhaps TRBD2 (6 bases). With 3 bases removed from V and 2 bases from J, the gap between germline ends came to 23 bases. The CDR3 is 18 amino acids. Germline-derived CDR1 and CDR2 are MGHRA and YSYEKL. CDR3 in DNA: TGCGCCAGCAGCCACCCCCCGGGAGCTAGCGATCTTGCCTACGAGCAGTACTTC. This gives the protein CASSHPPGASDLAYEQYF.

CDR3 DNA sequence: TGTGCCAGCAGCCAAGGACTAGCGGCGAACACCGGGGAGCTGTTTTTT. Residues: CASSQGLAANTGELFF. The rearrangement links TRBV3-1 (or the pseudogene TRBV3-2) to TRBJ2-2; the match to TRBD2 covers 9 bases. J gave up 0 bases and V 1 base, and 0 bases lay outside the gene matches. The germline V gene has CDR1 LGHDT and CDR2 YNNKEL (reference sequence). The CDR3 loop spans 16 amino acids.

This chain joins TRBV4-1 and TRBJ2-5, with TRBD1 identical over 9 bases. Germline lookup yields CDR1 MGHRA and CDR2 YSYEKL. The CDR3 consists of 18 residues. V gave up 5 bases and J gave up 1 base; unmatched junction bases: 14. CDR3 residues: CASSYHPRQGGVQETQYF. For the CDR3, the DNA is TGCGCCAGCAGCTACCACCCACGACAGGGGGGGGTCCAAGAGACCCAGTACTTC.

The chain links TRBV5-1 to TRBJ2-7; 11 positions match TRBD2. The CDR3 runs to 15 residues. Germline CDR1 and CDR2: SGHRS and YFSETQ. The junction had 2 bases not matched to a gene; V was cut back by 1 base and J by 2 bases. CDR3 protein: CASSLKLAGAYEQYF. CDR3 DNA sequence: TGCGCCAGCAGCTTGAAACTAGCGGGGGCCTACGAGCAGTACTTC.

V is TRBV27 and J is TRBJ2-1, with TRBD2 matching 9 bases. The CDR3 loop spans 14 amino acids. CDR1 is MNHEY, CDR2 SMNVEV, per germline (reference sequence). Trimming took 8 bases from V and 6 from J; bases not matched to a gene: 8. The CDR3 nucleotides read TGTGCCAGCTGCGAGGCGGGGGGGCTCAATGAGCAGTTCTTC. Amino acids: CASCEAGGLNEQFF.

The genes are TRBV7-6 and TRBJ2-1; 7 nucleotides line up with TRBD1. From germline, CDR1 is SGHVS and CDR2 FNYEAQ. The CDR3 is 14 residues long. With V trimmed by 2 bases and J by 4 bases, 2 bases remained unmatched. The CDR3 sequence: CASSLSGQYNEQFF. CDR3 in DNA: TGTGCCAGCAGCTTATCGGGACAGTACAATGAGCAGTTCTTC.

The V call is TRBV27, the J call TRBJ2-5, with 7 bases identical to TRBD2. Per the germline V gene, CDR1 is MNHEY and CDR2 is SMNVEV (reference sequence). V was pared by 3 bases and J by 5 bases, with 3 bases of the junction left unmatched. The CDR3 consists of 13 residues. The CDR3 sequence is CASSFPGGETQYF. In DNA form, the CDR3 reads TGTGCCAGCAGTTTCCCCGGGGGGGAGACCCAGTACTTC.

This chain links TRBV18 with TRBJ1-4; D gene unclear. CDR1 is KGHSH and CDR2 is LQKENI in the germline V gene. This CDR3 is built from 14 residues. V dropped 6 bases and J dropped 5 bases, with 13 bases sitting between them. The chain's CDR3 is CASSGGEPNEKLFF. CDR3 in DNA: TGTGCCAGCTCCGGCGGTGAGCCGAATGAAAAACTGTTTTTT.

This chain joins TRBV5-1 and TRBJ2-7; 7 positions match TRBD2. The CDR3 is 15 amino acids. J was trimmed by 3 bases and V by 3 bases; bases with no gene match: 9. Germline lookup yields CDR1 SGHRS and CDR2 YFSETQ. The CDR3 region is CASSSASGLFYEQYF. The CDR3 region has the DNA TGCGCCAGCAGCTCTGCTAGCGGTCTTTTCTACGAGCAGTACTTC.

The chain employs TRBV9 and TRBJ1-5, with D unresolved. This CDR3 has 14 amino acids. Germline V gene lookup returns CDR1 SGDLS and CDR2 YYNGEE. Trimming left V 0 bases short and J 5 bases short, with 9 bases between. This CDR3 reads CASSVDSAYQPQHF. CDR3 DNA: TGTGCCAGCAGCGTAGACAGTGCGTATCAGCCCCAGCATTTT.

This rearrangement joins TRBV2 to TRBJ1-5; 9 bases line up with TRBD1. Germline trimming cut 5 bases from V and 3 bases from J; bases unmatched to any gene: 5. Per the germline V gene, CDR1 is SNHLY and CDR2 is FYNNEI. The length of the CDR3 is 15 residues. CDR3 sequence reads: CASSSDRGNNQPQHF. The CDR3 DNA reads TGTGCCAGCAGTTCAGACAGGGGGAACAATCAGCCCCAGCATTTT.

In this sample, this clone turned up a few times. V and J are TRBV6-6 and TRBJ1-2; D may be TRBD1 (6 bases). V lost 6 bases to trimming and J lost 9 bases, with 20 bases between them. Germline V gene sequence: CDR1 MNHNY, CDR2 SVGAGI (reference sequence). This CDR3 comprises 14 residues. The CDR3 coding sequence is TGTGCCAGCAGGCCCCTCGGACAGACCTTCAGCTACACCTTC. Translating gives CASRPLGQTFSYTF.

The gene calls are TRBV5-5 and TRBJ1-4; 7 bases fit TRBD1. Germline V CDR1 and CDR2: SGHKS, YYEKEE (reference sequence). Trimming at V came to 3 bases and at J to 0 bases, leaving 11 bases not matched to a gene. The CDR3 is 18 residues long. This CDR3 is CASSSRAAGTATNEKLFF. CDR3 coding DNA: TGTGCCAGCAGCTCGCGAGCCGCCGGGACAGCAACTAATGAAAAACTGTTTTTT. Together with reference TRBV5-5 and TRBJ1-4, the CDR3 gives the full variable domain: DAGVTQSPTHLIKTRGQQVTLRCSPISGHKSVSWYQQVLGQGPQFIFQYYEKEERGRGNFPDRFSARQFPNYSSELNVNALLLGDSALYLCASSSRAAGTATNEKLFFGSGTQLSVL.

The rearrangement uses TRBV4-1 and TRBJ2-1; 9 nucleotides agree with TRBD1. The CDR3 length is 16 residues. Looked up from germline, CDR1 is MGHRA and CDR2 is YSYEKL. Germline trimming cut 7 bases from V and 4 bases from J; bases unmatched to any gene: 11. The CDR3 loop is CASNSRPGQGYNEQFF. CDR3 coding DNA: TGCGCCAGCAACTCACGACCGGGACAGGGATACAATGAGCAGTTCTTC.

The rearrangement uses TRBV7-2 and TRBJ2-5; TRBD1 matches 10 bases. The CDR3 loop spans 16 amino acids. Germline V CDR1 and CDR2: SGHTA, FQGNSA. With V trimmed by 4 bases and J by 4 bases, 9 bases remained unmatched. The CDR3 bases are TGTGCCAGCAGCTCGTGGTGGGGACAGGGGACAGAGACCCAGTACTTC. The encoded protein is CASSSWWGQGTETQYF.

This chain joins TRBV6-2 or TRBV6-3 and TRBJ2-1; 10 positions agree with TRBD1. V lost 4 bases to trimming and J lost 8 bases; unmatched junction nucleotides: 5. The CDR3 spans 14 residues. Germline assignment: CDR1 MNHEY and CDR2 SVGEGT. The CDR3 reads CASSSGTGAHEQFF. For the CDR3, the DNA is TGTGCCAGCAGTTCCGGGACAGGGGCCCATGAGCAGTTCTTC.

This chain links TRBV28 with TRBJ2-7; TRBD1 matches at 8 bases. Per germline, CDR1 MDHEN and CDR2 SYDVKM. V lost 4 bases and J lost 3; bases outside the gene matches: 11. The CDR3 spans 16 residues. The CDR3, as DNA: TGTGCCAGCAGTTCCCTCGGACAGGGCATAGGCTACGAGCAGTACTTC. Its translation: CASSSLGQGIGYEQYF.

V usage is TRBV4-1 and J usage is TRBJ2-7, with 8 bases fitting TRBD1. Germline CDR1 MGHRA, CDR2 YSYEKL. The ends lost 3 bases at V and 4 bases at J; junction bases unmatched: 5. The CDR3 is made up of 14 amino acids. For the CDR3, the DNA is TGCGCCAGCAGCCACGCCGGGACAGGATACGAGCAGTACTTC. Its protein is CASSHAGTGYEQYF.

The rearrangement uses TRBV6-5 and TRBJ1-6, with 8 positions matching TRBD1. This CDR3 contains 14 residues. With 7 bases clipped from V and 7 bases from J, the junction kept 6 bases outside the gene matches. CDR1 MNHEY and CDR2 SVGAGI come from the germline V gene. DNA of the CDR3: TGTGCCAGCACCAAGACAGGGGTAAATTCACCCCTCCACTTT. It encodes CASTKTGVNSPLHF.

The genes are TRBV18 and TRBJ2-3, with no clear D. This CDR3 comprises 14 residues. Trimming left V 0 bases short and J 2 bases short, with 6 bases between. Germline lookup yields CDR1 KGHSH and CDR2 LQKENI. This chain's CDR3 is CASSPPTFTDTQYF. CDR3 coding DNA: TGTGCCAGCTCACCACCGACTTTCACAGATACGCAGTATTTT. Full variable domain (remainder filled in from reference TRBV18 and TRBJ2-3): NAGVMQNPRHLVRRRGQEARLRCSPMKGHSHVYWYRQLPEEGLKFMVYLQKENIIDESGMPKERFSAEFPKEGPSILRIQQVVRGDSAAYFCASSPPTFTDTQYFGPGTRLTVL.

On this clone itself: Other DNA sequences in this specimen translate into the identical CDR3. The chain uses TRBV7-2 and TRBJ2-3, with D hard to call. The CDR3 loop spans 13 amino acids. The V end lost 1 base, the J end lost 4 bases, and 6 bases lay between the germline ends. The germline gives CDR1 SGHTA, CDR2 FQGNSA. As DNA, the CDR3 is TGTGCCAGCAGCTTAGAGCGAGCAGATACGCAGTATTTT. Its translation: CASSLERADTQYF.

The genes are TRBV5-1 and TRBJ2-7; D possibly corresponds to TRBD2 (5 bases). V lost 3 bases and J lost 2, with 12 bases in between. The CDR3 has 14 residues. The germline V gene has CDR1 SGHRS and CDR2 YFSETQ. The CDR3, as DNA: TGCGCCAGCAGCTCCGAGGGAAAGCCCTACGAGCAGTACTTC. Protein: CASSSEGKPYEQYF.

The chain has TRBV11-2 and TRBJ1-4, with D possibly being TRBD1 (6 bases). Trimming removed 1 base at V and 4 bases at J, with 10 bases between. The V gene's germline CDR1 is SGHAT and CDR2 FQNNGV. This CDR3 contains 15 residues. Written as DNA, the CDR3 is TGTGCCAGCAGCTTAGGGGGGCGGCATAATGAAAAACTGTTTTTT. It yields the protein CASSLGGRHNEKLFF.

V and J are TRBV15 and TRBJ2-7, with TRBD2 identical over 13 bases. This CDR3 has 14 amino acids. Germline V gives CDR1 LNHNV, CDR2 YYDKDF (reference sequence). With 5 bases clipped from V and 12 bases from J, the junction kept 10 bases outside the gene matches. The CDR3 DNA sequence: TGTGCCACCAGCCTGGGGACTAGCGGGGCGGACCGGTACTTC. Its protein is CATSLGTSGADRYF.

The chain joins TRBV5-1 to TRBJ2-7; 10 positions agree with TRBD1. J gave up 0 bases and V 0 bases, and 12 bases lay outside the gene matches. This CDR3 is built from 19 residues. Germline CDR1 reads SGHRS; CDR2 reads YFSETQ. The CDR3 sequence: CASSLGGTGVAVSSYEQYF. The CDR3 DNA sequence: TGCGCCAGCAGCTTGGGGGGGACAGGGGTCGCGGTTAGCTCCTACGAGCAGTACTTC.

The chain uses TRBV5-1 and TRBJ2-2, with D maybe TRBD1 (6 bases). This CDR3 region has 16 residues. Per the germline V gene, CDR1 is SGHRS and CDR2 is YFSETQ. Between the trimmed V and J ends, which lost 0 bases and 2 bases, there was a span of 11 bases. Here the CDR3 DNA reads TGCGCCAGCAGCTTGGCAGGACAGATAAACACCGGGGAGCTGTTTTTT. Translated, it gives CASSLAGQINTGELFF.